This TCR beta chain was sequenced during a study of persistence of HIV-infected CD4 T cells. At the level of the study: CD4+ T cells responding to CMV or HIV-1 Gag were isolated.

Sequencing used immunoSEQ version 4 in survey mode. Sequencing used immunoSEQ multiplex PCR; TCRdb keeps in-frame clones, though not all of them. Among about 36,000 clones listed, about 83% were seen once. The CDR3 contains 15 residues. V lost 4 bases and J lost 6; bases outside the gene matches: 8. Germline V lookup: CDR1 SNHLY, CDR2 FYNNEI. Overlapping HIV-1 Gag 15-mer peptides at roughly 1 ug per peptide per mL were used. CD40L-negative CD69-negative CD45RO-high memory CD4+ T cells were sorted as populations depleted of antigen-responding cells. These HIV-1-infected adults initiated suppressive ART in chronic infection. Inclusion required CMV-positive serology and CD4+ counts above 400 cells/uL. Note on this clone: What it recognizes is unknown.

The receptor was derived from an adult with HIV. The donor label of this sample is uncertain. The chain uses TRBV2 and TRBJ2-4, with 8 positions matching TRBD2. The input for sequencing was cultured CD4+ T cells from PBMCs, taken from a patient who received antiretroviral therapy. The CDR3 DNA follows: TGTGCCAGCAGTGCCGGGGGGGGACGACTAAACATTCAGTACTTC. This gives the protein CASSAGGGRLNIQYF.